The 32 T cell receptor beta chains reported below all come from one sample, sequenced in a study of cytomegalovirus exposure and HLA in healthy donors. In the PCR, 60 Vbeta and 13 Jbeta primers were used. TCRdb's copy holds only in-frame clones and misses some; the assay was immunoSEQ multiplex PCR. The sample records 110,000 to 150,000 clones, around 75% being singletons. Sequences were obtained from PBMCs. These receptors were obtained from a woman under 40 in good health and CMV-seronegative.

The rearrangement links TRBV6-1 to TRBJ2-7, with TRBD1 matching 7 bases. Trimming took 8 bases from V and 4 from J; bases not matched to a gene: 8. Looked up from germline, CDR1 is MNHNS and CDR2 is SASEGT. This CDR3 spans 13 amino acids. CDR3: CASEQGHSYEQYF. CDR3 sequence (DNA): TGTGCCAGCGAACAGGGGCATTCATACGAGCAGTACTTC.

The chain joins TRBV6-5 to TRBJ2-1; TRBD2 aligns across 9 bases. V shed 6 bases, J shed 6 bases, and the junction held 9 bases outside the gene matches. CDR1 MNHEY and CDR2 SVGAGI come from the germline V gene. There are 15 residues in the CDR3. CDR3 coding DNA: TGTGCCAGCAGACCCAGAGCGGGAGGTGCCAATGAGCAGTTCTTC. Translating gives CASRPRAGGANEQFF.

This clone was observed a few times. The chain employs TRBV7-9 and TRBJ1-6; 8 nucleotides line up with TRBD1. Germline loops: CDR1 SEHNR, CDR2 FQNEAQ (reference sequence). The CDR3 is 16 amino acids. Losses at the gene ends were 5 bases for V and 5 bases for J; bases not matched to a gene: 8. The CDR3: CASSPGGSSDNSPLHF. The CDR3 DNA follows: TGTGCCAGCAGCCCAGGGGGCAGTTCGGATAATTCACCCCTCCACTTT. Full variable domain (remainder filled in from reference TRBV7-9 and TRBJ1-6): DTGVSQNPRHKITKRGQNVTFRCDPISEHNRLYWYRQTLGQGPEFLTYFQNEAQLEKSRLLSDRFSAERPKGSFSTLEIQRTEQGDSAMYLCASSPGGSSDNSPLHFGNGTRLTVT.

CDR3 DNA: TGTGCTAGTTCGGCCGACAGTAACTATGGCTACACCTTC. The encoded protein is CASSADSNYGYTF. V usage is TRBV12-5 and J usage is TRBJ1-2; D possibly corresponds to TRBD1 (5 bases). Trimming cost V 8 bases and J 1 base, with 11 bases left between them. Germline-derived CDR1 and CDR2 are LGHNT and FRNRAP. The length of the CDR3 is 13 residues.

This chain joins TRBV27 and TRBJ2-2; D gene ambiguous. Deletions cut 3 bases from V and 0 bases from J, with 8 bases between. Germline loops: CDR1 MNHEY, CDR2 SMNVEV (reference sequence). This CDR3 region has 15 residues. The CDR3 bases are TGTGCCAGCAGTTTGCGACATTCGAACACCGGGGAGCTGTTTTTT. Translated, it gives CASSLRHSNTGELFF.

The chain has TRBV5-1 and TRBJ1-2; D is possibly TRBD1 (6 bases). Germline-derived CDR1 and CDR2 are SGHRS and YFSETQ. V gave up 0 bases and J gave up 2 bases, with 11 bases separating them. This CDR3 has 15 amino acids. DNA of the CDR3: TGCGCCAGCAGCTTGGGTGGGGGCGCGAACTATGGCTACACCTTC. Protein product: CASSLGGGANYGYTF.

This clone was seen a handful of times. V is TRBV9 and J is TRBJ2-1; a possible D gene is TRBD1 (6 bases). There are 15 residues in the CDR3. Germline V gene sequence: CDR1 SGDLS, CDR2 YYNGEE. The V end was cut by 4 bases, the J end by 10 bases, with 21 bases between. The CDR3 nucleotides are TGTGCCAGCAGCTGGGACATCGGAGGCCGCGGGGAGCAGTTCTTC. Its translation: CASSWDIGGRGEQFF.

This rearrangement joins TRBV9 to TRBJ1-1, with D unclear. The germline gives CDR1 SGDLS, CDR2 YYNGEE. The germline V and J ends were trimmed by 4 bases and 1 base, with 8 bases remaining between them. The CDR3 is made up of 13 amino acids. The CDR3 loop is CASSPVRNTEAFF. The DNA of the CDR3 is TGTGCCAGCAGCCCTGTTAGGAACACTGAAGCTTTCTTT. The entire variable domain, with the rest obtained from reference TRBV9 and TRBJ1-1, is as follows: DSGVTQTPKHLITATGQRVTLRCSPRSGDLSVYWYQQSLDQGLQFLIQYYNGEERAKGNILERFSAQQFPDLHSELNLSSLELGDSALYFCASSPVRNTEAFFGQGTRLTVV.

The chain is built from TRBV7-9 and TRBJ2-3, with D possibly being TRBD2 (5 bases). The CDR3 loop spans 12 amino acids. Trimming stripped 1 base from V and 14 bases from J, with 13 bases between. Germline lookup yields CDR1 SEHNR and CDR2 FQNEAQ (reference sequence). CDR3 region: CASSLGRWELYF. In DNA form, the CDR3 reads TGTGCCAGCAGCTTAGGCCGATGGGAGCTGTATTTT.

The chain couples TRBV7-2 to TRBJ1-2; no clear D gene. V was pared by 4 bases and J by 7 bases, with 10 bases between. Germline V gene data show CDR1 as SGHTA and CDR2 as FQGNSA. The CDR3 sequence is 12 residues long. CDR3: CASSSGPFGYTF. The DNA for the CDR3 is TGTGCCAGCAGCTCAGGCCCTTTTGGCTACACCTTC. Filled out from reference TRBV7-2 and TRBJ1-2, the complete variable domain reads GAGVSQSPSNKVTEKGKDVELRCDPISGHTALYWYRQSLGQGLEFLIYFQGNSAPDKSGLPSDRFSAERTGGSVSTLTIQRTQQEDSAVYLCASSSGPFGYTFGSGTRLTVV.

The chain combines TRBV4-1 with TRBJ1-1; 9 nucleotides align to TRBD1. J gave up 2 bases and V 0 bases, and 7 bases lay outside the gene matches. Germline V gives CDR1 MGHRA, CDR2 YSYEKL. The CDR3 extends over 17 amino acids. The CDR3 here is CASSQERDRASNTEAFF. The CDR3 DNA follows: TGCGCCAGCAGCCAAGAAAGGGACAGGGCCTCTAACACTGAAGCTTTCTTT.

This clone has a handful of counts. The junction shows a germline mismatch at one end, possibly a read error. The V call is TRBV5-1, the J call TRBJ1-1; D call uncertain. The CDR3 has 13 amino acids. The V gene's germline CDR1 is SGHRS and CDR2 YFSETQ. CDR3 loop: CASSSNPRTEAFF. The CDR3 nucleotides are TGTGCCAGCAGCTCTAATCCCCGAACTGAAGCTTTCTTT.

CDR3 in DNA: TGCGCCAGCAGCCAAGATCCGCGGCAGGGAGGAAATGAGCAGTTCTTC. Protein sequence: CASSQDPRQGGNEQFF. The chain combines TRBV4-1 with TRBJ2-1, with a tentative D call TRBD2 (6 bases). V lost 0 bases and J 7 bases, leaving 16 bases between the germline ends. The CDR3 runs to 16 residues. Germline V gene data show CDR1 as MGHRA and CDR2 as YSYEKL.

About this clone itself: The same CDR3 is also encoded by other DNA sequences in this sample. The chain carries TRBV19 and TRBJ2-2, with D hard to call. Trimming cost V 1 base and J 0 bases, with 6 bases left between them. Germline CDR1 and CDR2: LNHDA and SQIVND (reference sequence). There are 15 residues in the CDR3. In DNA, the CDR3 is TGTGCCAGTAGTATAGGGCAAGCGAACACCGGGGAGCTGTTTTTT. Translating it yields CASSIGQANTGELFF.

In its sample, this clone was seen once. The rearrangement uses TRBV28 and TRBJ2-5; 7 bases are a match to TRBD2. Unmatched junction bases numbered 6, after V lost 11 bases and J lost 0 bases. From germline, CDR1 is MDHEN and CDR2 SYDVKM. This CDR3 region has 13 residues. DNA of the CDR3: TGTGCCTCGACCCGGGGGGACCAAGAGACCCAGTACTTC. Amino acid sequence: CASTRGDQETQYF. Drawing the rest from reference TRBV28 and TRBJ2-5, the complete variable domain is DVKVTQSSRYLVKRTGEKVFLECVQDMDHENMFWYRQDPGLGLRLIYFSYDVKMKEKGDIPEGYSVSREKKERFSLILESASTNQTSMYLCASTRGDQETQYFGPGTRLLVL.

The chain is built from TRBV6-6 and TRBJ2-3; possible D gene TRBD1, 6 bases. The V end lost 6 bases, the J end lost 14 bases, and 21 bases lay between the germline ends. This CDR3 spans 13 amino acids. CDR1 and CDR2 from the germline V gene are MNHNY and SVGAGI (reference sequence). The CDR3 is CASSHTGYKPWYF. The CDR3 DNA sequence: TGTGCCAGCAGCCATACAGGGTACAAACCGTGGTATTTT.

The chain employs TRBV7-3 and TRBJ2-1, with 13 bases aligning to TRBD2. With V trimmed by 0 bases and J by 1 base, 15 bases remained unmatched. Germline V lookup: CDR1 SGHTA, CDR2 FQGTGA. The CDR3 runs to 22 residues. The chain's CDR3 is CASSLTPTGLAGTSLSYNEQFF. The CDR3 coding sequence is TGTGCCAGCAGCTTAACCCCCACGGGACTAGCGGGAACATCTCTATCCTACAATGAGCAGTTCTTC. Using reference TRBV7-3 and TRBJ2-1 for the parts outside the CDR3, the full variable domain is GAGVSQTPSNKVTEKGKYVELRCDPISGHTALYWYRQSLGQGPEFLIYFQGTGAADDSGLPNDRFFAVRPEGSVSTLKIQRTERGDSAVYLCASSLTPTGLAGTSLSYNEQFFGPGTRLTVL.

The chain is built from TRBV25-1 and TRBJ1-5; possible D gene TRBD1, 5 bases. V was trimmed by 8 bases and J by 4 bases, leaving 21 bases between them. Germline CDR1 and CDR2: MGHDK and SYGVNS. CDR3 size: 16 residues. The CDR3 loop is CASRPAAGVLNQPQHF. In nucleotides, the CDR3 is TGTGCCAGCCGACCCGCGGCGGGGGTCCTGAATCAGCCCCAGCATTTT.

The chain has TRBV19 and TRBJ2-2, with D perhaps TRBD2 (6 bases). V was cut by 6 bases and J by 0 bases, with 20 bases left in between. This CDR3 contains 18 residues. Germline CDR1 and CDR2: LNHDA and SQIVND (reference sequence). CDR3 amino acids: CASSRDSFFGTNTGELFF. The CDR3 bases are TGTGCCAGTAGCCGGGACTCCTTCTTCGGCACGAACACCGGGGAGCTGTTTTTT.

The chain recombines TRBV6-1 with TRBJ2-7; the match to TRBD1 covers 12 bases. Germline V gives CDR1 MNHNS, CDR2 SASEGT. The CDR3 loop spans 17 amino acids. J gave up 4 bases and V 2 bases, and 9 bases lay outside the gene matches. The CDR3 region has the DNA TGTGCCAGCAGTGAAATAGCGGGACAGGGGGCTTTGTACGAGCAGTACGTC. It codes for CASSEIAGQGALYEQYV.

The gene calls are TRBV18 and TRBJ1-6; 9 nucleotides line up with TRBD1. The CDR3 extends over 16 amino acids. Germline assignment: CDR1 KGHSH and CDR2 LQKENI. V shed 3 bases, J shed 6 bases, and the junction held 6 bases outside the gene matches. CDR3 region: CASSPLRDRVNSPLHF. CDR3 coding DNA: TGTGCCAGCTCACCCCTACGGGACAGGGTTAATTCACCCCTCCACTTT.

This chain links TRBV7-2 with TRBJ2-3, with D possibly matching TRBD2 (5 bases). CDR3 size: 15 residues. Germline CDR1 is SGHTA and CDR2 is FQGNSA. The V and J ends lost 3 bases and 4 bases respectively, with 14 bases between them. DNA for the CDR3: TGTGCCAGCAGCTTGTGGGCCGGGGATCCAGATACGCAGTATTTT. This sequence encodes CASSLWAGDPDTQYF.

The chain employs TRBV19 and TRBJ2-5, with 10 bases lining up with TRBD2. Unmatched junction bases numbered 0, after V lost 2 bases and J lost 3 bases. The CDR3 is 14 residues long. The V gene's germline CDR1 is LNHDA and CDR2 SQIVND (reference sequence). The CDR3, as DNA: TGTGCCAGTAGTATACTAGCGGGGGAAGAGACCCAGTACTTC. Encoded protein: CASSILAGEETQYF.

The sample holds a few counts of this clone. The rearrangement joins TRBV7-8 to TRBJ1-1; D uncertain. The germline V gene has CDR1 SGHVS and CDR2 FQNEAQ. This CDR3 is built from 16 residues. V lost 5 bases and J 1 base, leaving 17 bases between the germline ends. CDR3 coding DNA: TGTGCCAGCAGCCCCACACCCTCAAACCCGAACACTGAAGCTTTCTTT. Amino acid sequence: CASSPTPSNPNTEAFF.

The chain employs TRBV27 and TRBJ2-7; 9 nucleotides align to TRBD2. V was clipped by 0 bases and J by 3 bases; unmatched bases: 3. Germline values: CDR1 MNHEY, CDR2 SMNVEV (reference sequence). This CDR3 has 15 residues. CDR3 sequence: CASSLSSGSLYEQYF. The CDR3 DNA reads as TGTGCCAGCAGTTTATCTAGCGGGAGCCTCTACGAGCAGTACTTC.

The chain combines TRBV7-2 with TRBJ1-5; 8 nucleotides line up with TRBD1. Trimming took 3 bases from V and 3 from J; bases not matched to a gene: 4. The CDR3 extends over 15 amino acids. Germline V gives CDR1 SGHTA, CDR2 FQGNSA. The CDR3 loop is CASSFADRVNQPQHF. The CDR3 DNA reads TGTGCCAGCAGCTTCGCGGACAGGGTCAATCAGCCCCAGCATTTT.

On this clone itself: Relative to the germline gene, one junction end is altered; a read error may explain this. V gene TRBV7-8 combines with J gene TRBJ1-5; weak D call: TRBD1 (6 bases). Germline V gene data show CDR1 as SGHVS and CDR2 as FQNEAQ. The CDR3 is made up of 16 amino acids. This CDR3 reads CASTLGGGRRNQPQHF. Written as DNA, the CDR3 is TGTGCCAGCACCTTAGGAGGGGGACGGAGAAATCAGCCCCAGCATTTT.

This rearrangement joins TRBV7-2 to TRBJ1-2; TRBD1 agrees at 7 bases. CDR3 length: 13 amino acids. After removal of 5 bases from V and 5 bases from J, the junction contained 5 bases not matched to a gene. Germline V lookup: CDR1 SGHTA, CDR2 FQGNSA. CDR3 sequence: CASSDDRVYGYTF. In nucleotides, the CDR3 is TGTGCCAGCAGCGATGACAGGGTTTATGGCTACACCTTC. Together with reference TRBV7-2 and TRBJ1-2, the CDR3 gives the full variable domain: GAGVSQSPSNKVTEKGKDVELRCDPISGHTALYWYRQSLGQGLEFLIYFQGNSAPDKSGLPSDRFSAERTGGSVSTLTIQRTQQEDSAVYLCASSDDRVYGYTFGSGTRLTVV.

This chain joins TRBV2 and TRBJ2-5; unclear D gene. Germline lookup yields CDR1 SNHLY and CDR2 FYNNEI. The CDR3 extends over 12 amino acids. Trimming left V 5 bases short and J 4 bases short, with 8 bases between. In DNA, the CDR3 is TGTGCCAGCAGTCCTAGTGGAGAGACCCAGTACTTC. It yields the protein CASSPSGETQYF. Variable domain in full (rest from reference TRBV2 and TRBJ2-5): EPEVTQTPSHQVTQMGQEVILRCVPISNHLYFYWYRQILGQKVEFLVSFYNNEISEKSEIFDDQFSVERPDGSNFTLKIRSTKLEDSAMYFCASSPSGETQYFGPGTRLLVL.

This clone was detected only a few times. V is TRBV30 and J is TRBJ2-7; weak D call: TRBD2 (5 bases). This CDR3 spans 13 amino acids. Germline lookup yields CDR1 GTSNPN and CDR2 SVGIG (reference sequence). Trimming removed 4 bases at V and 0 bases at J, with 10 bases between. The CDR3 protein is CAWKERSSYEQYF. The CDR3 region has the DNA TGTGCCTGGAAGGAGCGGAGCTCCTACGAGCAGTACTTC.

The chain couples TRBV6-5 to TRBJ2-1, with 15 bases identical to TRBD2. The germline V gene encodes CDR1 MNHEY and CDR2 SVGAGI. With V trimmed by 2 bases and J by 8 bases, 4 bases remained unmatched. CDR3 length equals 16 residues. CDR3 nucleotide sequence: TGTGCCAGCAGTTACCGGGGGACTAGCGGGAGGTATGAGCAGTTCTTC. Amino acid sequence: CASSYRGTSGRYEQFF.

This clone was counted between two and nine times. V gene TRBV5-1 combines with J gene TRBJ2-2; TRBD1 matches 7 bases. V trimming: 1 base; J trimming: 5 bases; junction bases outside the gene matches: 8. Germline V gives CDR1 SGHRS, CDR2 YFSETQ. The CDR3 consists of 16 residues. CDR3 coding DNA: TGCGCCAGCAGCTTGCGTTCGAGGGGGCTTACCGGGGAGCTGTTTTTT. Translation gives CASSLRSRGLTGELFF.